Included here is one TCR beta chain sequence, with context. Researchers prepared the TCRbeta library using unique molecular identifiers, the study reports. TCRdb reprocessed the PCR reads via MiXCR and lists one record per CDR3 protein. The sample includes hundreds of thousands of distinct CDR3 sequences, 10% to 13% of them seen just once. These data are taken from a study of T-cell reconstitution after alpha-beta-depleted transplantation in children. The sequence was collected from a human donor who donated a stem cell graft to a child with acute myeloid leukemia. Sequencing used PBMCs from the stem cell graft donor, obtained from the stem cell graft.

CDR3 residues: CASSQDSNQPQHF. In DNA form, the CDR3 reads TGTGCCAGCAGCCAAGACAGTAATCAGCCCCAGCATTTT. The V call is TRBV27, the J call TRBJ1-5; D may be TRBD1 (5 bases). Trimming shortened V by 6 bases and J by 4 bases, and 10 bases separated the two germline ends. The CDR3 extends over 13 amino acids. CDR1 is MNHEY and CDR2 is SMNVEV in the germline V gene (reference sequence).